The 11 T cell receptor beta chains below come from one sample, sequenced in a study of vaccination and CD4 T cells after COVID-19. Noted treatment: roughly 11-day PBMC culture with coronavirus spike peptide pools or control peptides (ViraFEST assay). Their cognate antigens are unknown. Sequenced with the Oncomine TCR Beta short-read assay was DNA taken from cultured CD4+ T cells. MiXCR, applied by TCRdb to the PCR reads, yields one record per CDR3 protein. The sample has about 14,000 distinct CDR3 sequences, 55% to 75% seen once; the top ten hold around 6.2%. Sample: CD4+ T cells from blood, cultured in vitro. The receptors derive from a human donor who had recovered from COVID-19.

With respect to this clonotype: One junction end disagrees with the germline gene, perhaps due to a read error. The chain employs TRBV11-2 and TRBJ2-7; 7 bases map to TRBD1. The germline CDR1 and CDR2 sequences are SGHAT and FQNNGV. The CDR3 contains 11 residues. The CDR3 sequence: CAGSRQGEQYF. The CDR3 nucleotides are TGTGCCGGCAGCCGACAGGGCGAGCAGTACTTC.

This clonotype has a handful of counts. V gene TRBV2 combines with J gene TRBJ2-5; 7 bases map to TRBD2. CDR1 and CDR2 (germline): SNHLY, FYNNEI. Trimming at V came to 7 bases and at J to 2 bases, leaving 7 bases not matched to a gene. This CDR3 region has 14 residues. The CDR3 DNA follows: TGTGCCAGCAACCAGGGCGGGGGTCAAGAGACCCAGTACTTC. Residues: CASNQGGGQETQYF.

The chain links TRBV30 to TRBJ1-2, with a weak D call TRBD1 (5 bases). Per germline, CDR1 GTSNPN and CDR2 SVGIG (reference sequence). V was trimmed by 6 bases and J by 4 bases, leaving 12 bases between them. CDR3 length: 12 amino acids. Here the CDR3 reads CACEEGLYGYTF. The CDR3 DNA reads TGTGCCTGTGAGGAGGGACTCTATGGCTACACCTTC.

The V call is TRBV12-3 or TRBV12-4, the J call TRBJ1-1; D not resolved. Between the trimmed V and J ends, which lost 6 bases and 5 bases, there was a span of 13 bases. There are 13 residues in the CDR3. CDR3 sequence reads: CASSYYTGTEAFF. Written as DNA, the CDR3 is TGTGCCAGCAGCTACTACACGGGTACTGAAGCTTTCTTT.

The CDR3 loop reads CASRAPNEKLFF. The CDR3, as DNA: TGTGCCAGCAGAGCACCGAATGAAAAACTGTTTTTT. The chain is built from TRBV6-1 and TRBJ1-4; D remains ambiguous. The germline V gene encodes CDR1 MNHNS and CDR2 SASEGT. V was shortened by 6 bases and J by 5 bases, with 7 bases between the two germline ends. There are 12 residues in the CDR3.

This clonotype was counted between two and nine times. This chain joins TRBV6-1 and TRBJ2-5; D is possibly TRBD1 (6 bases). CDR3 length: 14 residues. CDR1 MNHNS and CDR2 SASEGT come from the germline V gene. Trimming took 7 bases from V and 7 from J, leaving 19 bases between them. CDR3 loop: CASTQGGHGSTQYF. The CDR3 nucleotides are TGTGCCAGCACCCAAGGGGGACATGGGTCGACCCAGTACTTC.

This clonotype was detected a few times. This chain connects TRBV3-1 to TRBJ1-2; TRBD1 is a possible D gene (6 bases). Germline V gene lookup returns CDR1 LGHDT and CDR2 YNNKEL (reference sequence). The germline V and J ends were trimmed by 1 base and 8 bases, with 17 bases remaining between them. This CDR3 is 15 amino acids long. The CDR3 loop reads CASSQVGGLGKGYTF. The DNA of the CDR3 is TGTGCCAGCAGCCAAGTTGGGGGGCTAGGGAAGGGCTACACCTTC.

This clonotype appeared once. The CDR3 region has the DNA TGCAGCGTCCATGCGCCGGGGGAAAGAAACACCATATATTTT. It encodes CSVHAPGERNTIYF. This chain links TRBV29-1 with TRBJ1-3, with a weak D call TRBD1 (5 bases). CDR1 is SQVTM, CDR2 ANQGSEA, per germline. V was clipped by 6 bases and J by 5 bases, with 17 bases between them. The CDR3 contains 14 residues.

This chain uses TRBV6-1 with TRBJ2-7, with 14 bases matching TRBD2. V was pared by 6 bases and J by 4 bases, with 17 bases of the junction left unmatched. The CDR3 is 19 amino acids. Germline V CDR1 and CDR2: MNHNS, SASEGT. Written as DNA, the CDR3 is TGTGCCAGCAGCCTACGGGGAACTCGAAGACTAGCGGGAGGGTACGAGCAGTACTTC. Translated, it gives CASSLRGTRRLAGGYEQYF.

This sequence joins TRBV7-2 and TRBJ2-2; no definite D call. V gave up 6 bases and J gave up 6 bases, with 17 bases separating them. CDR1 is SGHTA and CDR2 is FQGNSA in the germline V gene. This CDR3 is built from 15 residues. The CDR3: CASSPTRVGAGELFF. In DNA, the CDR3 is TGTGCCAGCAGTCCCACACGAGTTGGGGCCGGGGAGCTGTTTTTT.

In its sample, this clonotype was seen once. This chain links TRBV19 with TRBJ1-1; D gene uncertain. V lost 3 bases to trimming and J lost 2 bases, with 10 bases between them. This CDR3 has 14 residues. The germline V gene has CDR1 LNHDA and CDR2 SQIVND (reference sequence). CDR3 residues: CASSIQALNTEAFF. The DNA of the CDR3 is TGTGCCAGTAGTATCCAGGCCCTAAACACTGAAGCTTTCTTT.